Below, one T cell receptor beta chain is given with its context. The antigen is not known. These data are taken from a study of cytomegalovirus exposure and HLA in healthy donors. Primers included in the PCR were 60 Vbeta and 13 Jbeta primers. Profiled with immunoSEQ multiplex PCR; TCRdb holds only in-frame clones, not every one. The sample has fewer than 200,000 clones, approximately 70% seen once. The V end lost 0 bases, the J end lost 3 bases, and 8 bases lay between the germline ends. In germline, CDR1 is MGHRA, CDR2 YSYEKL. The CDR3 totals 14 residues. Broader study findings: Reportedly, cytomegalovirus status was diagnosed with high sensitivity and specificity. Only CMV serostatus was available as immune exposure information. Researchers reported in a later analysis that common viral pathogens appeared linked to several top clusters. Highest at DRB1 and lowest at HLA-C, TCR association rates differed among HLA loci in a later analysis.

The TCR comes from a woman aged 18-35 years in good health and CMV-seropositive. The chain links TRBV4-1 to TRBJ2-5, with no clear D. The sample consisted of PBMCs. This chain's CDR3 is CASSQDYSEETQYF. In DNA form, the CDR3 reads TGCGCCAGCAGCCAAGACTACAGTGAAGAGACCCAGTACTTC.